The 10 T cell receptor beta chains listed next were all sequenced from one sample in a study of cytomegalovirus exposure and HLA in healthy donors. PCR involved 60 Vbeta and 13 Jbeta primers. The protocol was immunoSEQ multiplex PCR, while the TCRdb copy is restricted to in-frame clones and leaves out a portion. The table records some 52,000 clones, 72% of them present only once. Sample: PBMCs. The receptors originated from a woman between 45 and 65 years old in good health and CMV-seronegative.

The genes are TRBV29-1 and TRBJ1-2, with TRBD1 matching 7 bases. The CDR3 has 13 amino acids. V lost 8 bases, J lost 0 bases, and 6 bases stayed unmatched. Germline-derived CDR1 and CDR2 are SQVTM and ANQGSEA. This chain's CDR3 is CSFAQGANYGYTF. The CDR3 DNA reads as TGCAGCTTTGCCCAGGGGGCTAACTATGGCTACACCTTC.

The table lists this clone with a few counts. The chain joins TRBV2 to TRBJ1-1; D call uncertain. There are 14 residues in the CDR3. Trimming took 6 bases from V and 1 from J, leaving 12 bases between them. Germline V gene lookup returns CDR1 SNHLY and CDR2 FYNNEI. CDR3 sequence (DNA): TGTGCCAGCAGGATCCAGATGGCGAACACTGAAGCTTTCTTT. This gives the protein CASRIQMANTEAFF.

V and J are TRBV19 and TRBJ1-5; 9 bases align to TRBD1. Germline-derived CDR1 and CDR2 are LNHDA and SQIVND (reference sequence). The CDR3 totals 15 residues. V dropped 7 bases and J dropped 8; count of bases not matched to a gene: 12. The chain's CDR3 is CASKDGQGIFEPQHF. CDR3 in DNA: TGTGCCAGTAAGGACGGACAGGGGATTTTTGAGCCCCAGCATTTT.

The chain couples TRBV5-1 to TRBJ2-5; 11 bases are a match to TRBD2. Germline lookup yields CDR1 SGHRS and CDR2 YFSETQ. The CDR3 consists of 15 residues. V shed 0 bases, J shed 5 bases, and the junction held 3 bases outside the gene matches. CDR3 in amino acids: CASSLGTSGRETQYF. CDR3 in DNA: TGCGCCAGCAGCTTGGGGACTAGCGGGCGTGAGACCCAGTACTTC. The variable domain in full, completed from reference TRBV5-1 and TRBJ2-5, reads KAGVTQTPRYLIKTRGQQVTLSCSPISGHRSVSWYQQTPGQGLQFLFEYFSETQRNKGNFPGRFSGRQFSNSRSEMNVSTLELGDSALYLCASSLGTSGRETQYFGPGTRLLVL.

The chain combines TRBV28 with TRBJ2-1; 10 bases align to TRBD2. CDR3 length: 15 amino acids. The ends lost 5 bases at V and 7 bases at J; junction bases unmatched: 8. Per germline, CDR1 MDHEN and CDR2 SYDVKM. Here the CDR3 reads CASSPPGTSANEQFF. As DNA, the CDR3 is TGTGCCAGCAGTCCACCCGGGACTAGCGCGAATGAGCAGTTCTTC.

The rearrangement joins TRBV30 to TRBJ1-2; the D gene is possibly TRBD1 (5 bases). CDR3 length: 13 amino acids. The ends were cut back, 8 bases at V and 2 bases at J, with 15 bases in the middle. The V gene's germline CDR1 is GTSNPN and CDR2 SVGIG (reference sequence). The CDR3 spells CARGRGFNYGYTF. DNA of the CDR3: TGTGCCCGAGGGAGGGGTTTCAACTATGGCTACACCTTC.

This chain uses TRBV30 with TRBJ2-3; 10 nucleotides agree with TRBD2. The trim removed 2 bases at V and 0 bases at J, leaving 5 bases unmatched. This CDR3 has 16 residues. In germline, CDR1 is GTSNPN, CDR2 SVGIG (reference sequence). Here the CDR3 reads CAWSSSGGTSTDTQYF. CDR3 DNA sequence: TGTGCCTGGAGTAGTAGCGGGGGGACTAGCACAGATACGCAGTATTTT.

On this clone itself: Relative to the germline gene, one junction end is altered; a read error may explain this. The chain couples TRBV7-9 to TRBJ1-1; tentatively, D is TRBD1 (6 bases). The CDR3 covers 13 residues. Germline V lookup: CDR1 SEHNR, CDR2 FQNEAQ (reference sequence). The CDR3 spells CSSSFGGASESFF. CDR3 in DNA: TGTTCCAGCAGCTTTGGGGGGGCGTCCGAGTCTTTCTTT.

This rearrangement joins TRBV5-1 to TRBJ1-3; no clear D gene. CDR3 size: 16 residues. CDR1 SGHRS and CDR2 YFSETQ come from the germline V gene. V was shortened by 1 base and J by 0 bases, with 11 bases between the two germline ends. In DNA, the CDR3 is TGCGCCAGCAGCTTGAGTTTCCCGGGCTCTGGAAACACCATATATTTT. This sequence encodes CASSLSFPGSGNTIYF.

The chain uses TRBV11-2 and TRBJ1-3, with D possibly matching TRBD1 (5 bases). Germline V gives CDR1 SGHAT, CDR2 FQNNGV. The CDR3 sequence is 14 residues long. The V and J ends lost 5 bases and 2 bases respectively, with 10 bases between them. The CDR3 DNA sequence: TGTGCCAGCAGCCGATGGGGCCCTGGAAACACCATATATTTT. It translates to CASSRWGPGNTIYF.